The clone carrying this TCR beta chain has at least ten counts. Its antigen is not identified. These data are taken from a study of T cells in Graves' hyperthyroidism and ophthalmopathy. There are 16 residues in the CDR3. CDR1 is MNHEY, CDR2 SMNVEV, per germline (reference sequence). Trimming cost V 5 bases and J 6 bases; bases outside gene matches: 15. Overall study results and limits: Ophthalmopathy cases were set apart from stable hyperthyroidism by a 13 V-J model. Also found in blood were most expanded thyroid clonotypes above 0.001. Prediction of ophthalmopathy progression came a median around 6 months pre-onset.

Researchers took RNA transcripts and amplified the TCR beta CDR3 regions from them. The study used the HTBI primer set for a first-round RT-PCR of the TCR CDR3. One entry per CDR3 protein, called by TCRdb with MiXCR from the multiplex PCR reads. The table lists hundreds of thousands of distinct CDR3 sequences, around 14% of them singletons. Sequences were obtained from blood. The chain recombines TRBV27 with TRBJ2-7; 8 bases map to TRBD1. The receptor was derived from a woman in her thirties with Graves' hyperthyroidism that later progressed to Graves' ophthalmopathy. The CDR3 bases are TGTGCCAGCAGTCTTGGACAGGGCCGTGGGTTGGGCGAGCAGTACTTC. Translation gives CASSLGQGRGLGEQYF.